These 2 T cell receptor beta chains were sequenced from one sample in a study of blood T cell repertoires in COVID-19. The method was immunoSEQ multiplex PCR; TCRdb's version includes in-frame clones alone and lacks a portion of them. Altogether some 700,000 clones are present, over 80% being singletons, with the ten largest covering over 0.2%. Sequencing used peripheral blood. These receptors all come from a woman between 18 and 29 years old with acute or convalescent COVID-19.

The rearrangement links TRBV21-1 to TRBJ1-6. TRBV21-1 is termed a pseudogene. The CDR3 loop spans 14 amino acids. This CDR3 is CASSKRPQGSPLHF. The CDR3, as DNA: TGTGCCAGCAGCAAGAGGCCCCAAGGTTCACCCCTCCACTTT.

The chain uses TRBV6-5 and TRBJ1-1; D remains ambiguous. The germline CDR1 and CDR2 sequences are MNHEY and SVGAGI. With 0 bases removed from V and 1 base from J, the gap between germline ends came to 9 bases. This CDR3 contains 15 residues. The chain's CDR3 is CASSYSAPGNTEAFF. The DNA for the CDR3 is TGTGCCAGCAGTTACTCGGCCCCTGGGAACACTGAAGCTTTCTTT.